This T cell receptor (beta chain) was sequenced for a study of blood T cell repertoires in COVID-19. This CDR3 region has 14 residues. V was pared by 2 bases and J by 5 bases, with 10 bases between. Germline V lookup: CDR1 MNHEY, CDR2 SVGAGI. The assay was immunoSEQ multiplex PCR, and TCRdb's table has in-frame clones only and misses some. Of some 200,000 clones in the sample, 87% were seen once. V usage is TRBV6-5 and J usage is TRBJ2-1, with a tentative D call TRBD2 (5 bases). Sequencing was carried out using peripheral blood. The receptor comes from a man aged 60 to 75 with active or convalescent COVID-19. The CDR3 sequence is CASSYGETNNEQFF. The CDR3 bases are TGTGCCAGCAGTTACGGGGAGACGAACAATGAGCAGTTCTTC.